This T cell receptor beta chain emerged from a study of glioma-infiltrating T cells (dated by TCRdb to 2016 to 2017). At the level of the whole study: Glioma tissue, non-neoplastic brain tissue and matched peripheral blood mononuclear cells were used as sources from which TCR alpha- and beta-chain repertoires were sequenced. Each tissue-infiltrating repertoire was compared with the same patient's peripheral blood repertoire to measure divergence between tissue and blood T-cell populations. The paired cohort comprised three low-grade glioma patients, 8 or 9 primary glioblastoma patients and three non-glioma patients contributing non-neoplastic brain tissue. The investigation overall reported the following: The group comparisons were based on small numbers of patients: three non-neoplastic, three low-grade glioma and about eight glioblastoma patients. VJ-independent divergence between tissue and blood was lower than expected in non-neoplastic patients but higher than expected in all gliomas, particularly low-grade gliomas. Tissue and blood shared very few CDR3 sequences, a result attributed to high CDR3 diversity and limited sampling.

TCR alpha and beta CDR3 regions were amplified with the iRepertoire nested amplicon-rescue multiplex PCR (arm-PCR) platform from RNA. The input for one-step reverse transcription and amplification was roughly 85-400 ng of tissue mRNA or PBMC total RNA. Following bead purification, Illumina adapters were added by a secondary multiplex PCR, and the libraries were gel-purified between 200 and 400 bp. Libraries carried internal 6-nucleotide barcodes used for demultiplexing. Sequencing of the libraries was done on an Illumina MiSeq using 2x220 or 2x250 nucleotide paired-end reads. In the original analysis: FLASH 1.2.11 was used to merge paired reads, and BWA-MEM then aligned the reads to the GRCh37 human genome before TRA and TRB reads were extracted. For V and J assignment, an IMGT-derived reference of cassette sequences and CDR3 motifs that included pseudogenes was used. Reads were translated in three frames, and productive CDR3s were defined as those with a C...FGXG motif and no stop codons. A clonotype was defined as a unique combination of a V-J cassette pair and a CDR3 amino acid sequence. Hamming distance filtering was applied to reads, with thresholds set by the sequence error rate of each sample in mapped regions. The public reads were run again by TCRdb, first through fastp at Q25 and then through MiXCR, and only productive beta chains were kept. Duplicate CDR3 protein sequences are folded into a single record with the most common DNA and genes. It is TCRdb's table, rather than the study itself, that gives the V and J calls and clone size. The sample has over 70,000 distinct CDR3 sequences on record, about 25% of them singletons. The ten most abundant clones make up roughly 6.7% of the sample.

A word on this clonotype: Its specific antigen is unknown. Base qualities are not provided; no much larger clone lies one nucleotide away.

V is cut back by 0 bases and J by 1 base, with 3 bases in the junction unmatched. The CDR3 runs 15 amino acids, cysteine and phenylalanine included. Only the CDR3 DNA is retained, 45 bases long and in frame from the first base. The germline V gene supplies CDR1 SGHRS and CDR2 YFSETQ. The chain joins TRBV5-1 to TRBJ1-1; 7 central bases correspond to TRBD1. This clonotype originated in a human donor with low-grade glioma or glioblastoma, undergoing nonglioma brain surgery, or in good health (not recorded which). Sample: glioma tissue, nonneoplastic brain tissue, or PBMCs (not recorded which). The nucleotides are TGCGCCAGCAGCTTGGGAGGGACAGAGAACACTGAAGCTTTCTTT. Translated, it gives CASSLGGTENTEAFF.